Each of the 8 T cell receptor beta chains below was sequenced from the same sample in a study of blood T cell repertoires in COVID-19. Profiled with immunoSEQ multiplex PCR; TCRdb holds only in-frame clones, not every one. Here the sample spans some 45,000 clones, approximately 93% being singletons. The material sequenced was peripheral blood. The source is a man aged 60-69 years with COVID-19, enrolled during active disease.

The chain has TRBV9 and TRBJ1-4; perhaps TRBD1 as D (5 bases). The CDR3 extends over 16 amino acids. CDR1 and CDR2 (germline): SGDLS, YYNGEE. The germline V and J ends were trimmed by 3 bases and 6 bases, with 18 bases remaining between them. The CDR3 sequence is CASSAAGRGGYEKLFF. In DNA form, the CDR3 reads TGTGCCAGCAGCGCAGCGGGGCGCGGGGGATATGAAAAACTGTTTTTT.

CDR3 region: CASSEQGTVNTEAFF. DNA of the CDR3: TGTGCCAGCAGTGAACAGGGGACAGTGAACACTGAAGCTTTCTTT. The chain joins TRBV6-1 to TRBJ1-1; 7 bases are shared with TRBD1. The germline V gene encodes CDR1 MNHNS and CDR2 SASEGT. The V gene end was trimmed by 2 bases and the J gene end by 0 bases; junction bases not matched to a gene: 3. The CDR3 length is 15 residues.

The CDR3 reads CASSLMGGSYEQYF. The CDR3 region has the DNA TGTGCCAGCAGTTTAATGGGAGGCTCCTACGAGCAGTACTTC. The chain is built from TRBV27 and TRBJ2-7; tentative D call: TRBD2 (6 bases). This CDR3 contains 14 residues. Germline CDR1 reads MNHEY; CDR2 reads SMNVEV (reference sequence). Trimming took off 2 bases at V and 0 bases at J, with 8 bases between the two ends.

This clone came up once. The chain has TRBV30 and TRBJ2-3; a weak D match, TRBD2 (5 bases). V was cut by 0 bases and J by 1 base, with 11 bases left in between. Germline loops: CDR1 GTSNPN, CDR2 SVGIG (reference sequence). The CDR3 has 15 amino acids. The CDR3, as DNA: TGTGCCTGGAGTGTAACGGGGAAAGGCACAGATACGCAGTATTTT. Amino acids: CAWSVTGKGTDTQYF.

The J gene is TRBJ2-3, the V gene TRBV30, with 8 bases aligning to TRBD2. Trimming cost V 1 base and J 2 bases; bases outside gene matches: 14. The CDR3 is 18 residues long. Germline lookup yields CDR1 GTSNPN and CDR2 SVGIG (reference sequence). Here the CDR3 reads CAWSGTFFGGGLTDTQYF. As DNA, the CDR3 is TGTGCCTGGAGTGGAACATTCTTCGGCGGGGGGCTCACAGATACGCAGTATTTT.

The CDR3 DNA is TGTGCCAGCAGCCCCACCTCGGGACAGTTATACAATGAGCAGTTCTTC. Protein: CASSPTSGQLYNEQFF. The chain couples TRBV9 to TRBJ2-1; 7 bases match TRBD1. Germline assignment: CDR1 SGDLS and CDR2 YYNGEE. The CDR3 is made up of 16 amino acids. Losses at the gene ends were 4 bases for V and 4 bases for J; bases not matched to a gene: 11.

The chain joins TRBV3-1 (or the pseudogene TRBV3-2) to TRBJ2-1; TRBD2 matches 8 bases. V trimming: 2 bases; J trimming: 0 bases; junction bases outside the gene matches: 6. CDR1 and CDR2 (germline): LGHDT, YNNKEL (reference sequence). CDR3 length: 17 residues. DNA for the CDR3: TGTGCCAGCAGCCAACTGGCGGGGGGAAGCTCCTACAATGAGCAGTTCTTC. Its translation: CASSQLAGGSSYNEQFF.

This clone was observed once. The chain has TRBV6-5 and TRBJ1-2; TRBD1 matches 8 bases. The CDR3 has 14 amino acids. The germline gives CDR1 MNHEY, CDR2 SVGAGI. V dropped 6 bases and J dropped 8; count of bases not matched to a gene: 11. The CDR3 region has the DNA TGTGCCAGCAGGCTGGACAGGGTAGCTGTGGGCTACACCTTC. The encoded protein is CASRLDRVAVGYTF.